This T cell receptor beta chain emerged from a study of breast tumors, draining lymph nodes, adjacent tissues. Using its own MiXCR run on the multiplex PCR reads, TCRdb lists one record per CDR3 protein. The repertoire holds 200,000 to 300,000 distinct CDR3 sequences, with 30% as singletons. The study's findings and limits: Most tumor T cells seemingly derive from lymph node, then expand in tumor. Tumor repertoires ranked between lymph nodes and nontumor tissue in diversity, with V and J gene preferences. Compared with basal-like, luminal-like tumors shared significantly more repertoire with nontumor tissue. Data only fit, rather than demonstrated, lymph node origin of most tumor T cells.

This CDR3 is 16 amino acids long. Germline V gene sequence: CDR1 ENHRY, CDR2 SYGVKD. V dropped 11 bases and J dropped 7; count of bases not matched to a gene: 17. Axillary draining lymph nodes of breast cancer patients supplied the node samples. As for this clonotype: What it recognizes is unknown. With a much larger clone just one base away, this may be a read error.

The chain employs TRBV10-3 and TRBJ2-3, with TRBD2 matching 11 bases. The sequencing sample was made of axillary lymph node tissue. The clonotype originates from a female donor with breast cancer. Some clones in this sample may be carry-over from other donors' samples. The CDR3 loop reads CAFTEGSSGGRNTQYF. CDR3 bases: TGTGCCTTCACCGAGGGGTCTAGCGGGGGGAGAAATACGCAGTATTTT.